Listed here are 22 T cell receptor beta chains from one sample, sequenced in a study of T-cell reconstitution after alpha-beta-depleted transplantation in children. Study conclusions and caveats: Expanded graft clones numbering several hundred reportedly gave rise to alpha-beta T cells about two months after transplant.

Their antigen targets remain unknown. A library of TCRbeta sequences, prepared with unique molecular identifiers, was generated. TCRdb redid the calling of the PCR reads with MiXCR, one entry per CDR3 protein. The repertoire has roughly 30,000 distinct CDR3 sequences, roughly 6.5% of them found once; the top ten carry 25% to 30%. The sequencing used peripheral blood, collected 60 days after TCRalphabeta/CD19-depleted stem cell transplant. The receptors were gathered from a child less than two years old who had a stem cell transplant for acute myeloid leukemia, so the T cells may come from the graft donor.

This clonotype has ten or more counts. V and J are TRBV27 and TRBJ2-2, with TRBD2 as a possible D gene (5 bases). In germline, CDR1 is MNHEY, CDR2 SMNVEV (reference sequence). Trimming shortened V by 5 bases and J by 1 base, and 8 bases separated the two germline ends. The CDR3 totals 14 residues. The CDR3, as DNA: TGTGCCAGCAGTCTACGGGGGAACACCGGGGAGCTGTTTTTT. Protein: CASSLRGNTGELFF.

This clonotype was seen just once. At one end, the junction sequence differs from germline, possibly due to a read error. This chain links TRBV20-1 with TRBJ2-7; 12 bases are shared with TRBD2. Per the germline V gene, CDR1 is DFQATT and CDR2 is SNEGSKA (reference sequence). CDR3 length: 17 residues. This CDR3 reads CCAPRLAGVALPYEQYF. For the CDR3, the DNA is TGCTGTGCCCCTCGACTAGCGGGAGTAGCCCTCCCCTACGAGCAGTACTTC.

This clonotype was observed many times. The V and J genes are TRBV28 and TRBJ2-7; 8 bases match TRBD1. CDR3 size: 15 residues. Germline V lookup: CDR1 MDHEN, CDR2 SYDVKM. The V segment lost 5 bases and the J segment 0 bases; nucleotides outside the gene matches: 6. CDR3 bases: TGTGCCAGCAGTCCGTGGACAGGGAGCTCCTACGAGCAGTACTTC. This sequence encodes CASSPWTGSSYEQYF.

This rearrangement joins TRBV10-3 to TRBJ2-5; 8 bases match TRBD1. Germline V gives CDR1 ENHRY, CDR2 SYGVKD. This CDR3 has 15 amino acids. The V and J ends lost 0 bases and 4 bases, in that order; junction bases with no gene match: 4. For the CDR3, the DNA is TGTGCCATCAGTGAGTCAAGGACAGGGAGAGAGACCCAGTACTTC. Translated, it gives CAISESRTGRETQYF.

This clonotype was counted ten times or more. The J gene is TRBJ2-7, the V gene TRBV7-9; D is possibly TRBD1 (6 bases). Looked up from germline, CDR1 is SEHNR and CDR2 is FQNEAQ (reference sequence). The ends were cut back, 6 bases at V and 0 bases at J, with 12 bases in the middle. The CDR3 contains 14 residues. CDR3: CASSGTPSSYEQYF. The DNA of the CDR3 is TGTGCCAGCAGTGGGACACCCAGCTCCTACGAGCAGTACTTC.

The chain couples TRBV7-2 to TRBJ2-3, with 7 positions matching TRBD1. V gave up 5 bases and J gave up 2 bases; unmatched junction bases: 10. The CDR3 length is 16 residues. CDR1 is SGHTA, CDR2 FQGNSA, per germline. CDR3 protein: CASSSPDRAFTDTQYF. Written as DNA, the CDR3 is TGTGCCAGCAGCAGCCCTGACAGGGCTTTCACAGATACGCAGTATTTT.

This clonotype was seen many times. The CDR3 here is CSVHPQSRYGYTF. The CDR3, as DNA: TGCAGCGTTCACCCCCAGAGCCGCTATGGCTACACCTTC. The chain joins TRBV29-1 to TRBJ1-2; D uncertain. Trimming shortened V by 5 bases and J by 4 bases, and 14 bases separated the two germline ends. The CDR3 has 13 residues. Germline CDR1 is SQVTM and CDR2 is ANQGSEA.

This clonotype was recorded many times. This sequence joins TRBV5-1 and TRBJ2-2, with D unresolved. V was pared by 3 bases and J by 6 bases, with 12 bases between. CDR3 length: 14 residues. The germline CDR1 and CDR2 sequences are SGHRS and YFSETQ. The CDR3 spells CASSWVLSPGELFF. In DNA form, the CDR3 reads TGCGCCAGCAGCTGGGTCCTCTCGCCCGGGGAGCTGTTTTTT.

This clonotype was counted ten times or more. The genes are TRBV2 and TRBJ2-7, with 12 bases fitting TRBD2. The junction had 17 bases not matched to a gene; V was cut back by 10 bases and J by 1 base. The CDR3 length is 18 residues. From germline, CDR1 is SNHLY and CDR2 FYNNEI. CDR3 in DNA: TGTGCCATCCACAGGGGAACTAGCGGGGGGCCAATGTCCTACGAGCAGTACTTC. Amino acid sequence: CAIHRGTSGGPMSYEQYF.

This chain links TRBV4-2 with TRBJ2-7; either TRBD1 or TRBD2 may supply D (6 bases each). Trimming pared 10 bases from V and 3 bases from J, leaving 25 bases between. The CDR3 is 16 amino acids. CDR1 and CDR2 from the germline V gene are LGHNA and YNFKEQ. The CDR3 reads CAMGPGLGGPVYEQYF. CDR3 coding DNA: TGTGCCATGGGCCCCGGGCTGGGGGGCCCCGTCTACGAGCAGTACTTC.

This clonotype showed up many times. The rearrangement joins TRBV9 to TRBJ2-6; 7 nucleotides agree with TRBD1. CDR3 length: 18 residues. Trimming took 3 bases from V and 0 from J; bases not matched to a gene: 9. CDR1 and CDR2 from the germline V gene are SGDLS and YYNGEE. Here the CDR3 DNA reads TGTGCCAGCAGCGGACCCGGGACAGCTTACTCTGGGGCCAACGTCCTGACTTTC. Protein: CASSGPGTAYSGANVLTF.

The sample holds a few counts of this clonotype. Relative to the germline gene, one junction end is altered; a read error may explain this. The chain combines TRBV7-7 with TRBJ1-1; D gene ambiguous. The CDR3 is 13 amino acids. Germline V gives CDR1 SSHAT, CDR2 FNYEAQ (reference sequence). This CDR3 is CASSLEVNTEAFF. CDR3 DNA: TGTGCTAGCAGCTTAGAGGTAAACACTGAAGCTTTCTTT.

This clonotype was detected ten times or more. DNA of the CDR3: TGTGCCAGCAGTGCCAGCTACGAGCAGTACTTC. It encodes CASSASYEQYF. This sequence joins TRBV6-1 and TRBJ2-7; D ambiguous. Trimming removed 4 bases from V and 3 bases from J, with 4 bases in between. Germline V gives CDR1 MNHNS, CDR2 SASEGT. This CDR3 contains 11 residues.

This clonotype was observed at least ten times. The V gene is TRBV4-2, the J gene TRBJ2-5; D gene uncertain. CDR3 length: 15 amino acids. Germline V gene lookup returns CDR1 LGHNA and CDR2 YNFKEQ. The germline V and J ends were trimmed by 3 bases and 4 bases, with 15 bases remaining between them. The CDR3 protein is CASSQARRAVETQYF. The CDR3 DNA follows: TGTGCCAGCAGCCAGGCGAGAAGGGCGGTAGAGACCCAGTACTTC.

The table lists this clonotype with a few counts. The chain carries TRBV7-2 and TRBJ2-5, with D perhaps TRBD2 (5 bases). From germline, CDR1 is SGHTA and CDR2 FQGNSA. The CDR3 has 15 residues. Trimming pared 5 bases from V and 4 bases from J, leaving 17 bases between. The CDR3 sequence is CASSRLRRVTETQYF. In DNA form, the CDR3 reads TGTGCCAGCAGCAGACTACGGCGGGTAACAGAGACCCAGTACTTC.

This clonotype was seen ten or more times. This sequence joins TRBV7-9 and TRBJ2-7; no reliable D call. CDR3 size: 13 residues. Germline V gives CDR1 SEHNR, CDR2 FQNEAQ (reference sequence). Trimming left V 4 bases short and J 7 bases short, with 14 bases between. CDR3 protein: CASSSGPREEQYF. CDR3 in DNA: TGTGCCAGCAGCTCAGGACCGCGTGAGGAGCAGTACTTC.

This clonotype was detected ten times or more. The chain couples TRBV20-1 to TRBJ2-3, with a weak D call TRBD1 (6 bases). The germline V and J ends were trimmed by 2 bases and 2 bases, with 14 bases remaining between them. Germline V CDR1 and CDR2: DFQATT, SNEGSKA (reference sequence). The CDR3 spans 15 residues. The CDR3 DNA reads TGCAGTGCTAGACCTTTCCTGGGGGCCACAGATACGCAGTATTTT. As protein: CSARPFLGATDTQYF.

This clonotype appeared a few times. The CDR3: CASSLGIGTQYF. The DNA of the CDR3 is TGTGCCAGCAGTTTAGGGATTGGTACGCAGTATTTT. The rearrangement joins TRBV27 to TRBJ2-3; D gene uncertain. V was shortened by 2 bases and J by 8 bases, with 8 bases between the two germline ends. The CDR3 covers 12 residues. In germline, CDR1 is MNHEY, CDR2 SMNVEV (reference sequence).

This clonotype was recorded at least ten times. The rearrangement joins TRBV4-3 to TRBJ1-2; D gene unclear. Germline CDR1 and CDR2: LGHNA and YSLEER. V was clipped by 0 bases and J by 5 bases, with 10 bases between them. This CDR3 region has 14 residues. CDR3 sequence reads: CASSQDVYPYGYTF. In nucleotides, the CDR3 is TGCGCCAGCAGCCAAGATGTCTACCCGTATGGCTACACCTTC.

A few counts support this clonotype. The chain joins TRBV7-3 to TRBJ2-2, with 11 positions matching TRBD2. CDR1 is SGHTA, CDR2 FQGTGA, per germline. V lost 5 bases, J lost 8 bases, and 4 bases stayed unmatched. The CDR3 sequence is 14 residues long. Written as DNA, the CDR3 is TGTGCCAGCAGCCTCCTAGCGGGAGGAGGGGAGCTGTTTTTT. Residues: CASSLLAGGGELFF.

This clonotype occurred many times. The chain couples TRBV28 to TRBJ2-7, with D hard to call. CDR3 length equals 13 residues. V was shortened by 5 bases and J by 7 bases, with 15 bases between the two germline ends. The germline V gene has CDR1 MDHEN and CDR2 SYDVKM. CDR3 nucleotides: TGTGCCAGCAGTCCTATTCCCTCGAGGGAGCAGTACTTC. Protein product: CASSPIPSREQYF.

This clonotype was recorded many times. The chain uses TRBV7-2 and TRBJ2-1, with no clear D. Trimming cost V 2 bases and J 6 bases, with 14 bases left between them. The germline gives CDR1 SGHTA, CDR2 FQGNSA. CDR3 size: 15 residues. This CDR3 reads CASSLLASRPNEQFF. The DNA of the CDR3 is TGTGCCAGCAGCTTATTGGCTAGTAGGCCCAATGAGCAGTTCTTC.